This T cell receptor (beta chain) was sequenced for a study of blood T cell repertoires in COVID-19. Original methodology: Amplification with reference gene primers provided the estimates of nucleated cell counts. Measured with immunoSEQ multiplex PCR; TCRdb has only the in-frame clones, and not every one. Clonal size and the V and J genes are those of that table, whereas D and trimming came from the DNA. The data hold tens of thousands of clones, with about nine tenths observed a single time. Germline CDR1 and CDR2: LNHDA and SQIVND (reference sequence). V lost 9 bases and J lost 4; bases outside the gene matches: 5. There are 14 residues in the CDR3.

This clonotype originated in a man aged 55 to 69 with COVID-19, enrolled during active disease. The rearrangement uses TRBV19 and TRBJ2-1; 11 nucleotides agree with TRBD2. Material for sequencing was peripheral blood. CDR3 coding DNA: TGTGCCAGCTCCAGACTAGCGGGGTACAATGAGCAGTTCTTC. It translates to CASSRLAGYNEQFF.